These 8 T cell receptor beta chains were sequenced from one sample in a study of shared clonotypes between healthy human individuals. Repertoires were generated with immunoSEQ multiplex PCR, while TCRdb's copy carries only in-frame clones and drops some. The table shows 95,000 to 120,000 clones, with around two thirds occurring only once. What was sequenced was memory CD8+ T cells sorted from blood. The subset here: CD45RO+ cells pooled with CCR7-negative TemRA cells. The receptors originated from a woman under 40 in good health.

This clone was seen only a few times. The CDR3 DNA reads as TGTGCCACCAGCAGCGCATTCGGGACAGGGGGCCACGAGCAGTACTTC. Its translation is CATSSAFGTGGHEQYF. The rearrangement links TRBV15 to TRBJ2-5, with 12 positions matching TRBD1. The J call may be faulty, since TRBJ2-7 better matches the DNA end. This CDR3 has 16 residues. The germline V gene has CDR1 LNHNV and CDR2 YYDKDF (reference sequence).

This clone was observed a handful of times. This chain connects TRBV7-9 to TRBJ2-7; possibly TRBD2 for D (6 bases). V shed 5 bases and J shed 2 bases, with 16 bases lying between them. Germline V gene data show CDR1 as SEHNR and CDR2 as FQNEAQ (reference sequence). The CDR3 length is 15 residues. The CDR3 is CASSPGWGDAYEQYF. The CDR3 DNA follows: TGTGCCAGCAGCCCCGGGTGGGGGGACGCCTACGAGCAGTACTTC.

About this clone itself: One end of the junction varies from germline; a read error may be responsible. V gene TRBV7-3 combines with J gene TRBJ2-7; 8 bases align to TRBD1. The germline V gene encodes CDR1 SGHTA and CDR2 FQGTGA. The CDR3 is 15 amino acids. The CDR3 sequence is CASSLVGTGAYEQYF. The CDR3 DNA sequence: TGCGCCAGCAGCCTCGTCGGGACAGGAGCCTACGAGCAGTACTTC.

The chain has TRBV6-1 and TRBJ2-7, with D tentatively TRBD1 or TRBD2 (5 bases each). Trimming shortened V by 2 bases and J by 3 bases, and 14 bases separated the two germline ends. The CDR3 runs to 15 residues. Looked up from germline, CDR1 is MNHNS and CDR2 is SASEGT. DNA for the CDR3: TGTGCCAGCAGTGAATTGAGGGGAGTCCTCTACGAGCAGTACTTC. Encoded protein: CASSELRGVLYEQYF.

The V gene is TRBV30, the J gene TRBJ1-1; D gene ambiguous. V was clipped by 3 bases and J by 2 bases, with 16 bases between them. The length of the CDR3 is 15 residues. Germline loops: CDR1 GTSNPN, CDR2 SVGIG (reference sequence). In DNA, the CDR3 is TGTGCCTGGAGGGACGTTACGACGATAAACACTGAAGCTTTCTTT. As protein: CAWRDVTTINTEAFF.

The V call is TRBV6-4, the J call TRBJ2-6; maybe TRBD1 (5 bases). CDR3 length: 15 amino acids. CDR1 MRHNA and CDR2 SNTAGT come from the germline V gene. Trimming left V 3 bases short and J 1 base short, with 7 bases between. CDR3 protein: CASSEGQSGANVLTF. The DNA of the CDR3 is TGTGCCAGCAGTGAAGGACAATCTGGGGCCAACGTCCTGACTTTC.

This sequence joins TRBV27 and TRBJ1-1; TRBD1 matches at 11 bases. The CDR3 totals 17 residues. V dropped 4 bases and J dropped 3; count of bases not matched to a gene: 10. Germline V gene data show CDR1 as MNHEY and CDR2 as SMNVEV (reference sequence). CDR3 amino acids: CASSSRTGGALDTEAFF. DNA of the CDR3: TGTGCCAGCAGTTCTAGGACAGGGGGCGCCTTGGACACTGAAGCTTTCTTT.

V is TRBV4-2 and J is TRBJ2-1; D not certain. The CDR3 is 13 residues long. Trimming removed 0 bases at V and 12 bases at J, with 12 bases between. Germline loops: CDR1 LGHNA, CDR2 YNFKEQ. The CDR3 sequence: CASSQDRHWGQFF. CDR3 coding DNA: TGTGCCAGCAGCCAAGATCGTCACTGGGGGCAGTTCTTC.